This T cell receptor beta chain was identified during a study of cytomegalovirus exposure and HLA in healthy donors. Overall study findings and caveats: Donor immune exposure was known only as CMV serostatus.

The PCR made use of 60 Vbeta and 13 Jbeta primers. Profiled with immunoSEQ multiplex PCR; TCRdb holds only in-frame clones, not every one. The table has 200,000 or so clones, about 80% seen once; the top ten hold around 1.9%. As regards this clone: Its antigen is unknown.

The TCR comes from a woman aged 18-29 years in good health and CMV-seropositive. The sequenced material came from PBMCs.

CDR3 sequence reads: CASSVDRANYGYTF. The CDR3 DNA reads as TGTGCCAGCAGTGTGGACAGGGCGAACTATGGCTACACCTTC. The chain has TRBV6-1 and TRBJ1-2; 8 bases agree with TRBD1. The germline V gene encodes CDR1 MNHNS and CDR2 SASEGT. The J segment lost 2 bases and the V segment lost 4 bases, leaving 3 bases of the junction unmatched. The CDR3 has 14 residues.